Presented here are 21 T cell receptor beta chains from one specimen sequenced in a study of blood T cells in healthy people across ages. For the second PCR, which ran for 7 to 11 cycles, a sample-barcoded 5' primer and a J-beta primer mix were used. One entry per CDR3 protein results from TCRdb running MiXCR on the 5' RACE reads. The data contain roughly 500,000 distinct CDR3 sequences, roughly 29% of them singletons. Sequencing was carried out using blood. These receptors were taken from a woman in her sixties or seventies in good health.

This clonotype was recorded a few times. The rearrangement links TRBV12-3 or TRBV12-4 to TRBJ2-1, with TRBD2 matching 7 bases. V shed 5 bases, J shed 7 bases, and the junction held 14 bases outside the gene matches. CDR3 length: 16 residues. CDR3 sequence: CASSPIPSWGGNEQFF. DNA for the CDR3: TGTGCCAGCAGTCCTATCCCCTCGTGGGGGGGGAATGAGCAGTTCTTC.

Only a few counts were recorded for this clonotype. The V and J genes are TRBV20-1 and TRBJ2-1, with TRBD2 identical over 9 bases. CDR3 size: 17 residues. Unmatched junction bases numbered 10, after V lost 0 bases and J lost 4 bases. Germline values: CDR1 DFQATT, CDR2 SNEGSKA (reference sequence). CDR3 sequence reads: CSARDWGRGGDYNEQFF. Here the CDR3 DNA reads TGCAGTGCTAGAGATTGGGGACGCGGGGGGGATTACAATGAGCAGTTCTTC.

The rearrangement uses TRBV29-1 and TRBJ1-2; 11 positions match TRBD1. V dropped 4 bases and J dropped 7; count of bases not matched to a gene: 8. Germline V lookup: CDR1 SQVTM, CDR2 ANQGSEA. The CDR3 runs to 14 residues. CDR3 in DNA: TGCAGCGTTGCAGGACAGGGGGCATGGAGTGGCTACACCTTC. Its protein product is CSVAGQGAWSGYTF.

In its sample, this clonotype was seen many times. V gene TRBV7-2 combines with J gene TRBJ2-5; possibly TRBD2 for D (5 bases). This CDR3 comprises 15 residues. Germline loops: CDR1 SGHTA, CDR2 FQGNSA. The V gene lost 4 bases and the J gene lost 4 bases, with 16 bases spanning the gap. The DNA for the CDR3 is TGTGCCAGCAGCTCCCTAGCAGGCTTCGCAGAGACCCAGTACTTC. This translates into CASSSLAGFAETQYF.

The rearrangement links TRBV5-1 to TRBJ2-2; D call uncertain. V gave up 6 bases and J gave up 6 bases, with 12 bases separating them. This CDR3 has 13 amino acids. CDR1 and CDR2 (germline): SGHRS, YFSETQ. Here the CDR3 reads CASMPIVSGELFF. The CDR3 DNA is TGCGCCAGCATGCCTATAGTATCCGGGGAGCTGTTTTTT.

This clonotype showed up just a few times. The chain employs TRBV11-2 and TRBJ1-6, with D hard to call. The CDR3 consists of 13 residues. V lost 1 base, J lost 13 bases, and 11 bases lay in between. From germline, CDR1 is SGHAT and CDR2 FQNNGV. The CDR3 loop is CASSLGLNSPLHF. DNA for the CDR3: TGTGCCAGCAGCTTAGGATTAAATAGTCCCCTCCACTTT.

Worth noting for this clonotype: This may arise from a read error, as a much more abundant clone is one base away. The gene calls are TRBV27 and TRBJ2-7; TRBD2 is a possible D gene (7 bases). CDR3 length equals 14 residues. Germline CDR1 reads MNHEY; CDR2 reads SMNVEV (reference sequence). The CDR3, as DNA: TGTCCCAGCAGGCGGCGGGGGCCCTCCTACGAGCAGTACTTC. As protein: CPSRRRGPSYEQYF.

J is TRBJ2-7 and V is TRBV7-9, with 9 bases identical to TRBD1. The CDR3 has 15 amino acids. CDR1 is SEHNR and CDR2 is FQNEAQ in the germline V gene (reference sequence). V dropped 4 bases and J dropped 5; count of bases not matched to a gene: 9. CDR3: CASSSNRDRVDEQYF. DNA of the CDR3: TGTGCCAGCAGCTCCAACCGGGACAGGGTTGACGAGCAGTACTTC.

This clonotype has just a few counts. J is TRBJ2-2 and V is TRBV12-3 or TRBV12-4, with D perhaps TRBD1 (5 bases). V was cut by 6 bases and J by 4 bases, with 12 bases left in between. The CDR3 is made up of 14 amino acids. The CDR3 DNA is TGTGCCAGCAGGCCCACAGGTACCACCGGGGAGCTGTTTTTT. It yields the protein CASRPTGTTGELFF.

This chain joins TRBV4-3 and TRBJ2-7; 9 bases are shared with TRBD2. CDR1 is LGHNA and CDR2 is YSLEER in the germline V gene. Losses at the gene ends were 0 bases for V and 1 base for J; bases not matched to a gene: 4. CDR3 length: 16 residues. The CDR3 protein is CASSQEERGASYEQYF. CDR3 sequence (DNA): TGCGCCAGCAGCCAAGAGGAGCGGGGGGCTTCCTACGAGCAGTACTTC.

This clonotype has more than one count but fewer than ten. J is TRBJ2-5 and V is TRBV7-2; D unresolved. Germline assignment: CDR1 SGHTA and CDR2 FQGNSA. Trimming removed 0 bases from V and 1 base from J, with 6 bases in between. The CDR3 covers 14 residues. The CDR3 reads CASSLASRQETQYF. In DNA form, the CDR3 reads TGTGCCAGCAGCTTAGCTTCCCGCCAAGAGACCCAGTACTTC. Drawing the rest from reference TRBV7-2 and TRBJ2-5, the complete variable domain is GAGVSQSPSNKVTEKGKDVELRCDPISGHTALYWYRQSLGQGLEFLIYFQGNSAPDKSGLPSDRFSAERTGGSVSTLTIQRTQQEDSAVYLCASSLASRQETQYFGPGTRLLVL.

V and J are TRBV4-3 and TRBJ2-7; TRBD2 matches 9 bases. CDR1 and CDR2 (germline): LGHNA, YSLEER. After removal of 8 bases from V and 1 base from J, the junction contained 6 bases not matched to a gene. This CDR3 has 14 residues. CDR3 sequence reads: CASASLAGSYEQYF. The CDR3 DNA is TGCGCCAGCGCCTCCCTAGCGGGGTCCTACGAGCAGTACTTC.

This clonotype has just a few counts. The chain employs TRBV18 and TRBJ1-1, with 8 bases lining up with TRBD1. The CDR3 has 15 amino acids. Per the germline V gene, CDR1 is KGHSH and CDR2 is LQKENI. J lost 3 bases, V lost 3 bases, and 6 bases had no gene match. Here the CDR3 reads CASSPRTGRDTEAFF. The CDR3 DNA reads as TGTGCCAGCTCACCTAGGACAGGGAGGGACACTGAAGCTTTCTTT. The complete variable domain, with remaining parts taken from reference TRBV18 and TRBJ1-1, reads NAGVMQNPRHLVRRRGQEARLRCSPMKGHSHVYWYRQLPEEGLKFMVYLQKENIIDESGMPKERFSAEFPKEGPSILRIQQVVRGDSAAYFCASSPRTGRDTEAFFGQGTRLTVV.

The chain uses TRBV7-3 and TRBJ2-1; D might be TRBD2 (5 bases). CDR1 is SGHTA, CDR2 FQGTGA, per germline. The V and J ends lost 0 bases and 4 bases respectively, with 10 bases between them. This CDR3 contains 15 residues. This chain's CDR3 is CASSLTPGRYNEQFF. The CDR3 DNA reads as TGTGCCAGCAGCTTAACCCCTGGGAGATACAATGAGCAGTTCTTC.

CDR3 DNA sequence: TGCGCCAGCAGCTTAATTGGGGGGAGTCCCGATACGCAGTATTTT. Protein sequence: CASSLIGGSPDTQYF. This chain uses TRBV5-1 with TRBJ2-3; D is perhaps TRBD2 (6 bases). The CDR3 is 15 residues long. V gave up 2 bases and J gave up 6 bases, with 16 bases separating them. From germline, CDR1 is SGHRS and CDR2 YFSETQ. Complete variable domain (other parts from reference TRBV5-1 and TRBJ2-3): KAGVTQTPRYLIKTRGQQVTLSCSPISGHRSVSWYQQTPGQGLQFLFEYFSETQRNKGNFPGRFSGRQFSNSRSEMNVSTLELGDSALYLCASSLIGGSPDTQYFGPGTRLTVL.

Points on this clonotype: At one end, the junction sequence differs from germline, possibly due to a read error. DNA for the CDR3: TGTGCCAGCGGGAGGACGGCCTACAATGAGCCGTTCTTC. It codes for CASGRTAYNEPFF. The chain has TRBV7-2 and TRBJ2-1, with D possibly TRBD2 on 6 matching bases. Germline V gene lookup returns CDR1 SGHTA and CDR2 FQGNSA. The CDR3 totals 13 residues.

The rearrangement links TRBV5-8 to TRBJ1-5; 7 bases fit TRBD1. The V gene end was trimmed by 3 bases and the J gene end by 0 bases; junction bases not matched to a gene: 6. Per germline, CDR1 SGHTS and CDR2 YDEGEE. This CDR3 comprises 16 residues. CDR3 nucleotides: TGTGCCAGCAGCTCCGGGACAGTCAATAGCAATCAGCCCCAGCATTTT. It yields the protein CASSSGTVNSNQPQHF. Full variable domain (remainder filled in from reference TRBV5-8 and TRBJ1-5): EAGVTQSPTHLIKTRGQQATLRCSPISGHTSVYWYQQALGLGLQFLLWYDEGEERNRGNFPPRFSGRQFPNYSSELNVNALELEDSALYLCASSSGTVNSNQPQHFGDGTRLSIL.

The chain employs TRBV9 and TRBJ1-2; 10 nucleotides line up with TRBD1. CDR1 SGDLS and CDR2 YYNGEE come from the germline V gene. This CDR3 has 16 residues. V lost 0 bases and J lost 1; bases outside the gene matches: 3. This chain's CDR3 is CASSVGQGANNYGYTF. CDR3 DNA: TGTGCCAGCAGCGTAGGACAGGGGGCGAATAACTATGGCTACACCTTC.

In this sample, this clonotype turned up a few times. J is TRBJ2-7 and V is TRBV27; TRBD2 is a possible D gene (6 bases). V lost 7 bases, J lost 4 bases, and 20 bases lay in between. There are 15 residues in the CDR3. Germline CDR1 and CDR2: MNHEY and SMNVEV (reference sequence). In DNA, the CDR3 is TGTGCCAGCATCCTCCCCCGGGACTCAGGTTACGAGCAGTACTTC. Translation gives CASILPRDSGYEQYF.

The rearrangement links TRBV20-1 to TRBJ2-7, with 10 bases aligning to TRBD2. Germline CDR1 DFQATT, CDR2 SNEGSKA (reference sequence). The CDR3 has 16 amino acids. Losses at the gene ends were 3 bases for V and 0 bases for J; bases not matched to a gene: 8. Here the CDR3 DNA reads TGCAGTGCTAGGCCGCTAGCGGGGGACCTCTCCTACGAGCAGTACTTC. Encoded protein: CSARPLAGDLSYEQYF.

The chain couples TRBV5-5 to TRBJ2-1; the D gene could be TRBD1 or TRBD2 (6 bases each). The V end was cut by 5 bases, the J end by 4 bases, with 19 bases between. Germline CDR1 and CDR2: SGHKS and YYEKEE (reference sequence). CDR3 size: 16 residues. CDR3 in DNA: TGTGCCAGCAGTCCGGGGGCTAGCGTCCCGTACAATGAGCAGTTCTTC. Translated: CASSPGASVPYNEQFF.